This TCR beta chain derives from a study of blood T cell repertoires in COVID-19. About the research overall: The samples span acute and convalescent COVID-19 from the United States, Italy and Spain.

Original methodology: Reference gene primer amplification yielded estimated nucleated cell counts. Profiled with immunoSEQ multiplex PCR; TCRdb holds only in-frame clones, not every one. V, J and clone size derive from that table, while D and trimming were established from the DNA sequence. The sample lists 82,000 or so clones, 85% to 90% seen once, with 0.9% to 1.5% in the top ten. Participants spanned ages about 18 to 95 years and resided in about two dozen US areas. Sample: PBMCs or T cells enriched from blood (not recorded which). The sequence derives from a woman aged 45-65 years with acute COVID-19.

CDR3 sequence (DNA): TGCGCCAGCAGCTTGGCAGGTTACCATAATTCACCCCTCCACTTT. Translation gives CASSLAGYHNSPLHF. This chain joins TRBV5-1 and TRBJ1-6; D call uncertain. Trimming removed 0 bases at V and 5 bases at J, with 9 bases between. Germline lookup yields CDR1 SGHRS and CDR2 YFSETQ. The CDR3 consists of 15 residues.